This TCR beta chain was captured in a study of beta chain features in type 1 diabetes. The sample holds a few counts of this clone. Sorting that relied on CD45RO/CCR7/CD25/CD127/CD95/CD27 yielded CD4+ naive, central memory, regulatory and stem cell-like memory cells. Per germline, CDR1 SGHTA and CDR2 FQGNSA. V was pared by 5 bases and J by 8 bases, with 14 bases of the junction left unmatched. The CDR3 extends over 16 amino acids. As every portion of the isolated RNA was reverse transcribed, the sequencing read expressed TCRB transcripts. Data came from immunoSEQ multiplex PCR; TCRdb stores just in-frame clones and leaves some out. The profile shows roughly 41,000 clones, about 52% of them singletons.

The rearrangement joins TRBV7-2 to TRBJ2-1, with 8 bases that match TRBD1. Material for sequencing was central memory CD4+ T cells from blood. The source of this sequence is a woman younger than 30 in good health. CDR3 in amino acids: CASSPAHRTGYYEQFF. CDR3 bases: TGTGCCAGCAGCCCGGCCCACCGGACAGGGTATTATGAGCAGTTCTTC.